This T cell receptor (beta chain) was captured in a study of T cell responses to AZD1222 COVID-19 vaccine listed by TCRdb under 2021. Concerning the study at large: AZD1222 recipients given second doses at about 4 weeks or at about 12 weeks were pooled, since spike-specific TCR depth and breadth were not found to differ between the two schedules. A total of approximately 240 trial participants underwent TCR sequencing, of whom some 210 received two doses of AZD1222 and about 25 received two doses of the MenACWY control vaccine. Enrollment into the trials was organized by age into subgroups of 18-55, 56-69 and 70-plus years, and those subgroups contained around 150, 28 and 57 TCR-sequenced participants, respectively.

The CDR3 regions of human TCRbeta chains were analyzed by immunosequencing. The original methods were these. TCRs in the repertoires were matched against a reference library of SARS-CoV-2-specific TCRs that had been generated with the MIRA antigen-specificity platform. Breadth meant the fraction of unique TCRs that were SARS-CoV-2-associated, whereas depth meant the fraction of total T cells that were SARS-CoV-2-associated. Using the MIRA data, each spike-specific TCR was assigned both to the spike region to which the TCR was reactive and to a CD4 or CD8 class. Log10-transformed breadth and depth values were compared by one-way ANOVA with Sidak's multiple comparisons tests. The table comes from immuneACCESS by way of TCRdb, which keeps in-frame sequences with V and J called. Part of the clones is missing from these tables; in studies checked, under half for an unresolved V gene and the rest for unknown reasons. The DNA gave D and trimming, while V, J and clone size come from that table. The sample table contains about 260,000 clones; only one count was recorded for approximately 93% of them. The ten largest clones represent around 0.58% of the sample.

Reading from cysteine to phenylalanine, the CDR3 counts 14 amino acids. Of the read, only the CDR3 DNA is kept; its 42 bases are in frame from base 1. Cut back by 5 bases and 3 bases, the V and J ends lie 11 bases apart. CDR1 and CDR2 were assigned from the germline V gene as KGHSH and LQKENI. The investigation overall reported the following: Because no samples from the day 14 peak response were available, repertoires could be characterized only after the peak T cell response. Reportedly, close to half of the unique spike-specific TCRs recognized epitopes lying outside the regions that are mutated in the B.1.351 and B.1.1.7 variants. Vaccine-associated CD4 TCRs spanned the whole spike protein, with dominant responses in regions 160-218 and 743-854. A significant rise in spike-specific TCR breadth and depth was observed after two AZD1222 doses relative to day 0 and relative to MenACWY recipients. Participants were mostly white British and included more females than males, and it was suggested by the authors that clonal diversity may have been underestimated. Only a handful of AZD1222 recipients were SARS-CoV-2 seropositive at baseline, limiting conclusions about previously exposed vaccinees. In the small 56-69-year group, the increase in depth fell short of significance, most likely because of low power.

Points on this clone: It lacks a known antigen. Nothing much larger sits one base from this clone, and base qualities are not available.

The meaning of the sample's time point label: baseline before first vaccination. Samples from vaccinated people were obtained from the UK trials COV001 and COV002, which included a single-blind randomized controlled phase 2/3 trial of AZD1222 (ChAdOx1 nCoV-19) in healthy adults. Trial participant PBMC samples were collected at day 0 and day 28 after the second dose for TCRbeta chain sequencing. The material was peripheral blood, obtained on day 0 of AZD1222 vaccination. The TCR sequence derives from an adult in good health. The V gene is TRBV18 and the J gene is TRBJ2-1; TRBD2 might be the D gene, on 6 matching bases. Read as DNA, the sequence is TGTGCCAGCTCATCTAGCGTGCACTACAATGAGCAGTTCTTC. The translation is CASSSSVHYNEQFF.